This T cell receptor beta chain was recorded in a study of shared clonotypes between healthy human individuals. Turning to the study itself: Per donor, CD8 memory used one plate, CD8 naive used two, CD4 memory used three and CD4 naive used three. The study's findings and limits: It was only blood that was sampled, and tissue repertoires likely differ.

Assay: immunoSEQ multiplex PCR; the TCRdb copy retains only in-frame clones and omits some. The sample holds about 2.3 million clones, 85% to 95% seen once. CDR3 length equals 14 residues. Trimming stripped 7 bases from V and 4 bases from J, with 14 bases between. CDR1 and CDR2 from the germline V gene are LNHDA and SQIVND (reference sequence). About this clone: Its antigen remains unidentified.

The sample consisted of naive CD4+ T cells from PBMCs. Subset defined: CD45RA+ positively selected. The origin of this receptor is a man aged 18-30 years in good health. Some clones in this sample may be carry-over from other donors' samples. V is TRBV19 and J is TRBJ2-1; TRBD2 is a possible D gene (5 bases). CDR3 in amino acids: CASNIGSGYNEQFF. The CDR3 region has the DNA TGTGCCAGTAACATAGGATCGGGGTACAATGAGCAGTTCTTC. Together with reference TRBV19 and TRBJ2-1, the CDR3 gives the full variable domain: DGGITQSPKYLFRKEGQNVTLSCEQNLNHDAMYWYRQDPGQGLRLIYYSQIVNDFQKGDIAEGYSVSREKKESFPLTVTSAQKNPTAFYLCASNIGSGYNEQFFGPGTRLTVL.